This is a list of T cell receptor beta chains from one sample in a study of T cell repertoires in cytomegalovirus infection. Antigen specificity for these receptors is unknown. TCRdb reanalysed the reads using MiXCR and keeps one entry per CDR3 protein. In the table there are 300,000 to 400,000 distinct CDR3 sequences, approximately 32% of which are singletons. Material: cultured PBMCs, obtained from culture after CMV antigen stimulation. These receptors were obtained from a human donor in good health (CMV status not recorded). Some clones in this sample may be carry-over from other donors' samples. CDR3s include the opening cysteine and the closing phenylalanine or tryptophan. D genes are given only for firm matches. Expanded clones are given a class, and other clones once, few, many or no size at all.

V: TRBV7-2
J: TRBJ2-3
D: TRBD2
size: -
CDR3: CASSFLAGGQYF
DNA: TGTGCCAGCAGCTTCTTAGCGGGAGGGCAGTATTTT

V: TRBV7-3
J: TRBJ2-1
D: TRBD1
size: many
CDR3: CASSSRQGRGDEQFF
DNA: TGTGCCAGCAGCTCGCGACAGGGGAGAGGGGATGAGCAGTTCTTC

V: TRBV28
J: TRBJ1-5
D: -
size: few
CDR3: CASSLVPRSQHF
DNA: TGTGCCAGCAGTTTAGTACCCCGGTCCCAGCATTTT

V: TRBV7-6
J: TRBJ2-3
D: TRBD1
size: -
CDR3: CASSQTGGSTDTQYF
DNA: TGTGCTAGCAGCCAGACAGGGGGCAGCACAGATACGCAGTATTTT

V: TRBV28
J: TRBJ1-2
D: -
size: many
CDR3: CASSTERDTLYGYTF
DNA: TGTGCCAGCAGCACAGAGCGGGACACTCTCTATGGCTACACCTTC

V: TRBV6-8
J: TRBJ2-7
D: -
size: -
CDR3: CASGPHGSQDYEQYF
DNA: TGTGCCAGCGGGCCACATGGGAGCCAGGACTACGAGCAGTACTTC

V: TRBV28
J: TRBJ2-4
D: TRBD1
size: -
CDR3: CASSSTGAAHDIQYF
DNA: TGTGCCAGCAGCTCGACAGGGGCCGCGCACGACATTCAGTACTTC

V: TRBV3-1
J: TRBJ1-4
D: -
size: -
CDR3: CASSLGVSNEKLFF
DNA: TGTGCCAGCAGCCTCGGAGTTTCTAATGAAAAACTGTTTTTT

V: TRBV12-3/TRBV12-4
J: TRBJ2-7
D: -
size: many
CDR3: CASSLQGDLREQYF
DNA: TGTGCCAGCAGTCTACAGGGAGACCTACGCGAGCAGTACTTC

V: TRBV12-3/TRBV12-4
J: TRBJ1-2
D: -
size: -
CDR3: CASIGGGANYGYTF
DNA: TGTGCCAGCATCGGGGGAGGGGCGAACTATGGCTACACCTTC

V: TRBV6-6
J: TRBJ2-3
D: -
size: -
CDR3: CASSYISTDTQYF
DNA: TGTGCCAGCAGTTATATTAGCACAGATACGCAGTATTTT

V: TRBV20-1
J: TRBJ2-3
D: -
size: -
CDR3: CSAPTGGSGGGTQYF
DNA: TGCAGTGCTCCTACAGGGGGTTCAGGGGGGGGTACGCAGTATTTT

V: TRBV29-1
J: TRBJ1-1
D: -
size: -
CDR3: CSVVRRQASTEAFF
DNA: TGCAGCGTTGTGAGGAGACAGGCAAGCACTGAAGCTTTCTTT

V: TRBV12-3/TRBV12-4
J: TRBJ1-6
D: -
size: -
CDR3: CASSSDTAWGSPLHF
DNA: TGTGCCAGCAGTTCCGACACAGCATGGGGTTCACCCCTCCACTTT

V: TRBV27
J: TRBJ1-5
D: -
size: -
CDR3: CASSLWGRTSNQPQHF
DNA: TGTGCCAGCAGTTTATGGGGGAGGACAAGCAATCAGCCCCAGCATTTT

V: TRBV7-8
J: TRBJ2-3
D: TRBD2
size: -
CDR3: CASTLGWGGDTQYF
DNA: TGTGCCAGCACCCTAGGATGGGGGGGAGATACGCAGTATTTT

V: TRBV7-6
J: TRBJ2-3
D: TRBD2
size: many
CDR3: CASSQEASGNTDTQYF
DNA: TGTGCCAGCAGCCAAGAGGCTAGCGGGAACACAGATACGCAGTATTTT

V: TRBV7-4
J: TRBJ2-1
D: TRBD2
size: -
CDR3: CASSSPTSGSDNEQFF
DNA: TGTGCCAGCAGCTCCCCAACTAGCGGGAGTGACAATGAGCAGTTCTTC

V: TRBV9
J: TRBJ2-1
D: TRBD2
size: -
CDR3: CASSSPPGGNPLYNEQFF
DNA: TGTGCCAGCAGCTCCCCCCCGGGAGGTAATCCACTCTACAATGAGCAGTTCTTC

V: TRBV27
J: TRBJ2-3
D: -
size: -
CDR3: CASSLSLRDSTDTQYF
DNA: TGTGCCAGCAGTTTATCGCTGCGGGACAGTACAGATACGCAGTATTTT

V: TRBV18
J: TRBJ1-1
D: -
size: few
CDR3: CASSTDGMNTEAFF
DNA: TGTGCCAGCTCAACGGACGGGATGAACACTGAAGCTTTCTTT

V: TRBV11-3
J: TRBJ2-7
D: -
size: few
CDR3: CASSLDPGGKQYF
DNA: TGTGCCAGCAGCTTAGATCCGGGTGGGAAGCAGTACTTC

V: TRBV19
J: TRBJ2-4
D: -
size: -
CDR3: CASSIEGVTKNIQYF
DNA: TGTGCCAGTAGTATTGAGGGGGTCACCAAGAACATTCAGTACTTC

V: TRBV7-8
J: TRBJ2-5
D: TRBD1
size: -
CDR3: CASSLSRGYQETQYF
DNA: TGTGCCAGCAGCTTAAGCAGGGGGTACCAAGAGACCCAGTACTTC

V: TRBV12-3/TRBV12-4
J: TRBJ2-1
D: TRBD2
size: -
CDR3: CASRPGLAGVEQFF
DNA: TGTGCCAGCAGACCCGGACTAGCGGGGGTTGAGCAGTTCTTC